This T cell receptor (beta chain) is from a study of radiation and T cells in renal cell carcinoma. Time point: blood 2 weeks post-SBRT. Treatment noted: 15 Gy SBRT to primary tumor, nephrectomy 4 weeks later. In its sample, this clone was seen a few times. The repertoire was sequenced with immunoSEQ multiplex PCR; TCRdb's copy has only in-frame clones and lacks some. The sample carries roughly 49,000 clones, 80% recorded once. The CDR3 has 14 residues. The germline CDR1 and CDR2 sequences are SGHRS and YFSETQ. Trimming cost V 4 bases and J 2 bases; bases outside gene matches: 5. The source is a woman in her seventies with renal cell carcinoma. This specimen was blood, taken from a patient whose treatment included radiotherapy and nephrectomy. The chain uses TRBV5-1 and TRBJ2-7, with 8 bases aligning to TRBD2. The CDR3 sequence: CASSPAGAAYEQYF. Here the CDR3 DNA reads TGCGCCAGCAGCCCAGCGGGAGCGGCCTACGAGCAGTACTTC.